This T cell receptor (beta chain) was recovered during a study of blood T cells in healthy people across ages. This clonotype has just a few counts. Its antigen remains unknown. Study results and limitations: The unsorted PBMCs prevented any conclusive comparison of naive versus antigen-experienced cells. The unknown donor CMV status may have confounded expanded clonotype changes.

For the second PCR, which ran for about 6 to 11 cycles, a sample-barcoded 5' primer and a J-beta primer mix were used. A single record per CDR3 protein comes from TCRdb applying MiXCR to the 5' RACE reads. The sample lists hundreds of thousands of distinct CDR3 sequences, more than 40% occurring once. Each donor supplied roughly 9.2 milliliters of peripheral blood. Germline values: CDR1 MDHEN, CDR2 SYDVKM. With 6 bases clipped from V and 2 bases from J, the junction kept 9 bases outside the gene matches. The CDR3 is 16 amino acids. This chain links TRBV28 with TRBJ1-4, with 7 nucleotides matching TRBD1. The sample comprised blood. The sequence was collected from a man aged 55 to 69 in good health. The CDR3: CASRLSPGQTNEKLFF. Here the CDR3 DNA reads TGTGCCAGCAGACTAAGTCCGGGACAGACTAATGAAAAACTGTTTTTT.